This T cell receptor (beta chain) was recovered during a study of T-cell reconstitution after alpha-beta-depleted transplantation in children. For TCRbeta, the library was prepared with unique molecular identifiers. TCRdb analysed the PCR reads with MiXCR anew, one entry per CDR3 protein. This table has about 300,000 distinct CDR3 sequences, 10% appearing once. The CDR3 extends over 17 amino acids. The table lists this clonotype with many counts. Its matching antigen is unknown. Study conclusions and caveats: Certain patients had high TCRbeta diversity at day 60, and it came from recipient T cells and thymic progenitors that survived. At around two months after transplant, the alpha-beta T cells were reportedly derived from several hundred expanded clones that came from non-depleted graft cells. Newly generated T cells supplied most T-cell counts and diversity one year post-transplant.

This sample comprised PBMCs, obtained before TCRalphabeta/CD19-depleted stem cell transplant. The source is a boy younger than two with acute myeloid leukemia, due to receive a stem cell transplant. The chain couples TRBV21-1 to TRBJ2-3; the table's D gene call, TRBD1, was not cross checked with the DNA. TRBV21-1 is tagged as a pseudogene. The CDR3 nucleotides are TGTGCCAGCAGGGGAACAGGGGCTGCATCTAGCACAGATACGCAGTATTTT. This codes for CASRGTGAASSTDTQYF.